This passage covers 6 T cell receptor beta chains from one sample sequenced in a study of monozygotic twins with inflammatory bowel disease. Reanalyzing the 5' RACE reads, TCRdb keeps one entry per CDR3 protein, without DNA. Seen in this sample are about 380,000 distinct CDR3 sequences; the ten most common clones hold about 2.5%. Sample: blood. These receptors were collected from a human donor with ulcerative colitis or Crohn's disease, or a healthy co-twin of an affected twin (not recorded which).

This chain joins TRBV7-9 and TRBJ1-5. The CDR3 sequence is 14 residues long. CDR1 and CDR2 (germline): SEHNR, FQNEAQ (reference sequence). The CDR3 region is CASSKDRYNQPQHF.

The chain has TRBV19 and TRBJ1-5; TCRdb proposes TRBD1, but this gene call is untestable without DNA. The germline CDR1 and CDR2 sequences are LNHDA and SQIVND (reference sequence). The CDR3 sequence is 14 residues long. CDR3: CASRLDRGLRPQHF.

The V and J genes are TRBV5-4 and TRBJ2-3. This CDR3 region has 13 residues. Germline V CDR1 and CDR2: SGHNT, YYREEE (reference sequence). CDR3 sequence reads: CASSQTSGDTQYF.

This chain links TRBV7-8 with TRBJ2-1; there is no DNA to check the TCRdb D call of TRBD1. Germline loops: CDR1 SGHVS, CDR2 FQNEAQ. This CDR3 is built from 15 residues. CDR3 residues: CASSSKGRGTNEQFF. Combining the CDR3 with reference TRBV7-8 and TRBJ2-1 gives the whole variable domain GAGVSQSPRYKVAKRGQDVALRCDPISGHVSLFWYQQALGQGPEFLTYFQNEAQLDKSGLPSDRFFAERPEGSVSTLKIQRTQQEDSAVYLCASSSKGRGTNEQFFGPGTRLTVL.

This CDR3 reads CATSGGTGTNEQFF. J is TRBJ2-1 and V is TRBV24-1; TCRdb gives TRBD1 as the D gene, but with no DNA this cannot be confirmed. This CDR3 has 14 residues. Looked up from germline, CDR1 is KGHDR and CDR2 is SFDVKD.

This chain uses TRBV11-2 with TRBJ2-3; with no DNA, the TCRdb D assignment of TRBD2 cannot be verified. Looked up from germline, CDR1 is SGHAT and CDR2 is FQNNGV. CDR3 length equals 18 residues. The CDR3 loop reads CASSLGLAGGPLVDTQYF.